These T cell receptor beta chains were read from a single sample in a study of T cells in Graves' hyperthyroidism and ophthalmopathy. TCRdb processed the multiplex PCR reads anew with MiXCR; each CDR3 protein has one entry. Of about 560,000 distinct CDR3 sequences in the sample, over 15% were seen once. Input material: blood. The receptors come from a woman under 30 with Graves' hyperthyroidism. Both conserved end residues are part of each CDR3. The D gene is left open where the match is weak. Clone size is given for some rows only: seen once, a few or many times, or a class if the clone is expanded.

clone_size	d_call	v_call	j_call	cdr3_nt	cdr3_aa
.	TRBD2	TRBV12-3/TRBV12-4	TRBJ2-7	TGTGCCAGCAGTTTCACGGGGACTACCAGCCGCGAGCAGTACTTC	CASSFTGTTSREQYF
many	.	TRBV2	TRBJ1-1	TGTGCCAGCAGAGCTGAAAGTGGGAACACTGAAGCTTTCTTT	CASRAESGNTEAFF
.	TRBD2	TRBV6-2/TRBV6-3	TRBJ2-3	TGTGCCAGCAGACCCGTAGGGACTACTAACACAGATACGCAGTATTTT	CASRPVGTTNTDTQYF
many	.	TRBV6-1	TRBJ2-1	TGTGCCAGCAGCGCCCGGGCTTGGGATGAGCAGTTCTTC	CASSARAWDEQFF
few	.	TRBV12-3/TRBV12-4	TRBJ1-2	TGTGCCAGCCGGCTTTCGGGGCACGCGCGCGGCTACACCTTC	CASRLSGHARGYTF
many	.	TRBV6-1	TRBJ2-6	TGTGCCAGCACCCCTTGGCTCTCTGGGGCCAACGTCCTGACTTTC	CASTPWLSGANVLTF
many	.	TRBV6-2/TRBV6-3	TRBJ1-2	TGTGCCAGCAGTCCTACCGAGACACCCACTAACTATGGCTACACCTTC	CASSPTETPTNYGYTF
many	.	TRBV11-2	TRBJ2-7	TGTGCCAGCAGCTACTTAGTGAAAGCCTACGAGCAGTACTTC	CASSYLVKAYEQYF
.	TRBD1	TRBV6-2/TRBV6-3	TRBJ1-2	TGTGCCAGCAGTTACTTCATCCCGGGACAGGCGCTTGATGGCTACACCTTC	CASSYFIPGQALDGYTF
.	.	TRBV30	TRBJ2-3	TGTGCCTGGAGGGGTAAGAGGTTTAGCACAGATACGCAGTATTTT	CAWRGKRFSTDTQYF
.	.	TRBV19	TRBJ2-7	TGTGCCAGTAGTCTGACAGGGAGGGACGAGCAGTACTTC	CASSLTGRDEQYF
many	TRBD1	TRBV2	TRBJ1-2	TGTGCCAGCAGTGCGACAGGGATCGAGGGCTACACCTTC	CASSATGIEGYTF
many	.	TRBV11-2	TRBJ1-1	TGTGCCAGCAGCCCTCCAGGACAGTACAACACTGAAGCTTTCTTT	CASSPPGQYNTEAFF
few	.	TRBV7-2	TRBJ2-7	TGTGCCAGCAGCTTAGACCGGAAGGGGACCTACGAGCAGTACTTC	CASSLDRKGTYEQYF
.	TRBD2	TRBV12-3/TRBV12-4	TRBJ2-5	TGTGCCAGCAGGCGAGCTAGCGGGGGGGCGGAGACCCAGTACTTC	CASRRASGGAETQYF
.	.	TRBV7-9	TRBJ1-2	TGTGCCAGCAGCCCTCTTCTGGGGGAGGGTTTTAACTATGGCTACACCTTC	CASSPLLGEGFNYGYTF
many	TRBD2	TRBV7-8	TRBJ2-7	TGTGCCAGCAGCTTAGGCGGCGGGGGGAGCTCCTACGAGCAGTACTTC	CASSLGGGGSSYEQYF
few	.	TRBV9	TRBJ2-7	TGTGCCAGCAGCGTAGGGGGTGTCTACGAGCAGTACTTC	CASSVGGVYEQYF
.	TRBD1	TRBV30	TRBJ1-1	TGTGCCTGGGGAGTACCACCGGACAGGGGGGCTTTCTTT	CAWGVPPDRGAFF
many	.	TRBV20-1	TRBJ2-3	TGCAGTGCCGTGGAGCAGGGACAAAGCACAGATACGCAGTATTTT	CSAVEQGQSTDTQYF
few	.	TRBV6-1	TRBJ2-3	TGTGCCAGCCTCATCGGGGATACGCAGTATTTT	CASLIGDTQYF
few	.	TRBV24-1	TRBJ2-3	TGTGCCACCAGTGCGGAGGCGAGGACAGATACGCAGTATTTT	CATSAEARTDTQYF
many	.	TRBV27	TRBJ1-1	TGTGCCAGCAGTTCGTTGGGGGAGAACGCTTTCTTT	CASSSLGENAFF
.	.	TRBV7-2	TRBJ1-1	TGTGCCAGCAGCTTATTTGACTCTTGGAACACTGGAGCTTTCTTT	CASSLFDSWNTGAFF
few	.	TRBV9	TRBJ1-5	TGTGCCAGCAGCGTAGGACAAAACAATCAGCCCCAGCATTTT	CASSVGQNNQPQHF
few	TRBD1	TRBV24-1	TRBJ2-5	TGTGCCACCAGTGATTTCCGGGACAGGGGAGAGACCCAGTACTTC	CATSDFRDRGETQYF
.	.	TRBV5-1	TRBJ2-1	TGCGCCAGCAGCTTAGGTTTATTTCGCTACAATGAGCAGTTCTTC	CASSLGLFRYNEQFF
many	.	TRBV6-6	TRBJ1-1	TGTGCCAGCAGTTACTTGCCGATGTGGGGGGGGAACACTGAAGCTTTCTTT	CASSYLPMWGGNTEAFF
.	.	TRBV6-2/TRBV6-3	TRBJ1-2	TGTGCCAGCAGCCCCGGGACAAAATATGGCTACACCTTC	CASSPGTKYGYTF
many	.	TRBV3-1	TRBJ2-2	TGTGCCAGCAGCAGGGTCGCCGGGGAGCTGTTTTTT	CASSRVAGELFF
few	.	TRBV4-3	TRBJ1-5	TGCGCCAGCAGCCAAGACGTCTGGAGAAATCAGCCCCAGCATTTT	CASSQDVWRNQPQHF
few	.	TRBV10-3	TRBJ2-5	TGTGCCTCCAGAGCAGGGGCGGGAGAGACCCAGTACTTC	CASRAGAGETQYF
many	.	TRBV20-1	TRBJ2-1	TGCAGTGCTCGCCGAAGCTACAATGAGCAGTTCTTC	CSARRSYNEQFF
.	.	TRBV20-1	TRBJ1-2	TGCAGTGCTAGCCTCGCCAGGAGCTATGGCTACACCTTC	CSASLARSYGYTF
few	TRBD2	TRBV12-3/TRBV12-4	TRBJ2-7	TGTGCCAGCAAGTGGGCGGGAGACTCCTACGAGCAGTACTTC	CASKWAGDSYEQYF
.	.	TRBV7-6	TRBJ2-6	TGTGCCAGCAGGACGACAGGGGCCAACGTCCTGACTTTC	CASRTTGANVLTF
.	.	TRBV4-3	TRBJ2-7	TGCGCCAGCAGCCAAGGACGAAGGGACGAGCAGTACTTC	CASSQGRRDEQYF
.	TRBD2	TRBV7-9	TRBJ2-1	TGTGCCAGCAGCTTAATGAGCGGGAGGGTTAACAATGAGCAGTTCTTC	CASSLMSGRVNNEQFF
many	TRBD1	TRBV28	TRBJ2-1	TGTGCCAGCAGTCCCCTTACAGGGGACCCTTACAATGAGCAGTTCTTC	CASSPLTGDPYNEQFF
many	.	TRBV28	TRBJ2-1	TGTGCCAGCAGTTCATCCCGACGGGAGTTAACCGATGAGCAGTTCTTC	CASSSSRRELTDEQFF
.	TRBD2	TRBV5-1	TRBJ2-1	TGCGCCAGCAGCCCCCCGGGACTAGCATCTCTTGAGCAGTTCTTC	CASSPPGLASLEQFF
few	.	TRBV4-3	TRBJ2-6	TGCGCCAGCAGCGAAGAGGAGGGAACTGGGGCCAACGTCCTGACTTTC	CASSEEEGTGANVLTF
many	.	TRBV10-2	TRBJ2-7	TGCGCCAGCAGTGAGTCGACGTTAGTAGGCCCCTACGAGCAGTACTTC	CASSESTLVGPYEQYF
once	.	TRBV12-3/TRBV12-4	TRBJ2-2	TGTGCCAGCTCTATTACCATGCAGGGTGGGGCCGGGGAGCTGTTTTTT	CASSITMQGGAGELFF
many	.	TRBV2	TRBJ1-1	TGTGCCAGCAGTGAAGGGTGGGGGACTGAAGCTTTCTTT	CASSEGWGTEAFF
.	TRBD2	TRBV12-3/TRBV12-4	TRBJ2-3	TGTGCCAGCGGTGCGGGAGGCGTGGCAGATACGCAGTATTTT	CASGAGGVADTQYF
few	.	TRBV19	TRBJ2-1	TGTGCCAGTGGGGGACGGCTTGAGCAGTTCTTC	CASGGRLEQFF
few	.	TRBV5-1	TRBJ2-2	TGCGCCAGCAGCAAGGGGGTCGACACCGGGGAGCTGTTTTTT	CASSKGVDTGELFF
.	TRBD1	TRBV13	TRBJ2-7	TGTGCCAGCAGCACCCCGACAGGGGACGACGAGCAGTACTTC	CASSTPTGDDEQYF
many	TRBD1	TRBV5-1	TRBJ2-5	TGCGCCAGCAGCTTGAGACAGGGACGAGAGACCCAGTACTTC	CASSLRQGRETQYF
many	.	TRBV7-2	TRBJ2-4	TGTGCCAGCAGCTCACACCCAGCGGGAGCCAAAAACATTCAGTACTTC	CASSSHPAGAKNIQYF
few	TRBD2	TRBV7-2	TRBJ2-1	TGTGCCAGCAGCCCTAGCGGGGGGGACAATGAGCAGTTCTTC	CASSPSGGDNEQFF
.	.	TRBV12-3/TRBV12-4	TRBJ1-1	TGTGCCAGCAGTCCGAGAGTACATACAGGGGAAGCTTTCTTT	CASSPRVHTGEAFF
many	.	TRBV6-1	TRBJ1-1	TGTGCCAGCAGTGAAAGTGTGAGATTGAACACTGAAGCTTTCTTT	CASSESVRLNTEAFF
few	TRBD2	TRBV18	TRBJ2-7	TGTGCCAGCTCACCACCGCAGCGGGGGACCCTCTTGAAGCAGTACTTC	CASSPPQRGTLLKQYF